This TCR beta chain is drawn from a study of cytomegalovirus exposure and HLA in healthy donors (dated by TCRdb to about 2017). Context from the whole study: An earlier analysis of some 500 of the donors reported approximately 270 Gb of sequence data and around 120 million unique TCR beta sequences from 190 million or so T cells. About 320 gigabases of sequencing data and 70 million to 85 million unique TCR sequences were included in an early release covering about 600 HLA-typed donors. The genetic ancestry cluster associated with self-reported Caucasian donors included about 81% of the roughly 390 genotyped donors. The study was designed to test whether signatures of past pathogen exposure could be identified by cataloging public T cell receptors. Using immunosequencing, the study profiled T cell repertoires from about 650 subjects and related those repertoires to cytomegalovirus serostatus. In addition to the first cohort of 650 to 800 subjects, a separate validation cohort of approximately 120 different subjects was used. To predict cytomegalovirus infection status, the study brought together high-throughput TCR immunosequencing, statistical association of individual TCRs with disease status, and machine learning. In a later analysis, previously published TCR beta repertoires from several hundred donors were re-analyzed and high-resolution HLA genotyping was added so that TCR occurrence patterns could be studied. Rather than drawing on any new phenotypic data, the later analysis identified candidate immune exposures from TCR beta sequences and the way those sequences occurred across donors. In an earlier analysis of roughly 600 of the donors, high-throughput TCR beta sequencing was used to judge whether each TCR beta V gene segment behaved as functional or pseudogenic. Donor age, sex, ethnicity and CMV serostatus were compiled alongside the repertoire data. In a later genetic analysis, genome-wide SNP genotypes for about three fifths of the roughly 670 donors were used, and that subset was treated as a discovery cohort. All discovery cohort repertoires had been generated using a single sequencing platform. Class I and class II HLA loci were covered by the typing at four-digit resolution. Typing coverage varied by locus: roughly 620-640 donors for A, B, C, DRB1 and DQB1; more than 500 for DQA1; around 570 for DPA1; approximately 450 for DPB1. Roughly 5 DR-DQ haplotypes were treated as single units for association and clustering because of strong linkage in the cohort. Among almost 400 genotyped donors of the cohort, an average of approximately 230,000 unique TCR beta nucleotide sequences were sequenced per donor, around 18% of them non-productive.

The investigation overall reported the following: At a false discovery rate of 0.05, a later analysis linked around 15,000 TCR beta sequences to specific HLA alleles. An earlier analysis of approximately 570 of the donors showed that most TCR beta V segments appeared in productive rearrangements either about 87% or about 30% of the time, which broadly matched IMGT annotations. In a later analysis, HLA-associated TCR beta chains were found to be more clonally expanded and to have lower generation probabilities than equally common non-associated chains. Linkage disequilibrium might explain the correlated functional status among segregating V segments, but an unknown experimental factor could not be ruled out. A total of 150 or so TCR beta chains were listed by the study as associated with cytomegalovirus. Strong co-occurrence of HLA alleles, especially DR and DQ, made assigning TCR associations to individual alleles difficult. In a later analysis, most CMV-associated TCR beta chains were found to appear HLA-restricted, with HLA associations seemingly driven largely by CMV exposure. Sequencing depth was assumed to be roughly uniform across donors in the presence/absence analyses, though that assumption may not hold. This cohort had only TCR beta chains sequenced, and the lack of alpha or paired-chain data limited which features could be detected. The only immune exposure information available for the cohort was CMV serostatus. According to the authors, the approach could potentially be generalized to other disease states and immunological phenotypes. V-gene and J-gene trimming of TCR beta chains was associated with a missense DCLRE1C variant in a later genetic analysis, and the association was replicated in an independent cohort. The classifier was reported to diagnose cytomegalovirus status with high specificity and sensitivity in both the original cohort and the validation cohort. A few of the identified cytomegalovirus-associated TCR beta chains were confirmed in vitro to be specific for cytomegalovirus antigens. A cluster of highly shared sequence variants was judged likely to be a technical artifact of the sequencing pipeline. Because counts were too low, roughly 16 rarely observed V segments, including chromosome 9 orphons, were left out of the earlier analysis of some 640 of the donors. A further reported finding was that TCR beta sequences accurately predicted the HLA-A and HLA-B alleles for most subjects in the first cohort. A later analysis reported that several top co-occurrence clusters appeared linked to parvovirus B19, influenza, CMV and Epstein-Barr virus. According to a later analysis, TCR association rates differed among HLA loci, with DRB1 alleles showing the most associated TCRs and HLA-C alleles showing the fewest. Because some donors lacked HLA typing at each locus, the association tests relied only on the typed subset. Most TCR sequences were observed very rarely across donors, whereas some public TCRs were present in many individuals. A later genetic analysis reported fewer N-insertions in productive TCRs among donors in an Asian-associated ancestry cluster than the roughly 700-donor mean.

The cohort comprised under 700 healthy bone marrow donors. At the time of sampling, every cohort member was nominally healthy, though immune exposures that went unrecorded were likely present. The donor tested CMV seropositive, placing the donor among the 250 to 350 seropositive members of the cohort. A peripheral blood sample was collected from each donor, and TCR beta sequencing was performed on peripheral blood mononuclear cells. Genomic DNA extraction from the blood cell samples was performed with the Qiagen DNeasy Blood Extraction Kit. Concerning this clone: Its antigen has not been determined. Within one base of it there is no much larger clone, and no base qualities were kept.

Library construction relied on the immunoSEQ multiplex PCR assay. For the multiplex PCR, a mixture combining 60 forward primers for TCR Vbeta segments and 13 reverse primers for TCR Jbeta segments was used. A multiplex PCR assay on genomic DNA amplified the CDR3 region of rearranged TCR beta genes. The Illumina HiSeq System was used to sequence the amplified TCR beta libraries as 87-base-pair reads. The paper's processing steps were these. In a later analysis, tens of millions of unique TCR beta chains were counted across the roughly 610 repertoires, and approximately 11 million of these chains were shared by at least two donors. To remove PCR and sequencing errors, raw reads were error-corrected and collapsed into unique sequences using a nearest-neighbor algorithm that merged closely related sequences. V, D and J gene segments were assigned by aligning CDR3 sequences to IMGT reference sequences. Each retained sequence needed at least a six-nucleotide match to both a V gene segment and a J gene segment. A rearrangement counted as productive if the CDR3 had no stop codons and remained in frame with V and J, and every other rearrangement counted as non-productive. CDR3 was defined by IMGT convention, running from the second conserved V-encoded cysteine to the conserved J-encoded phenylalanine. The earlier analysis of about 590 of the donors excluded sequences that lacked an unambiguous match to a single V gene segment. An earlier analysis of several hundred of the donors called V segments functional above 56.7% productive rearrangements and segregating when the between-donor standard deviation exceeded 5%. A statistical classification framework was built to diagnose cytomegalovirus status from the catalog of TCR beta chain sequences. In a later analysis, V and J genes were assigned by comparing TCR nucleotide sequences against IMGT/GENE-DB human TR gene sequences. A later analysis assigned CDR3 sequences and most-parsimonious VDJ recombination scenarios with the TCRdist pipeline. In a later analysis, each TCR beta chain was defined by its CDR3 amino acid sequence together with its V-gene family, and reads lacking a unique V-gene family were excluded. To address suspected cross-contamination and a sequencing artifact, a later analysis removed around 600 highly shared, low-generation-probability nucleotide sequences. In a later analysis, a clonal expansion index for each public chain was calculated from normalized within-repertoire ranks of inferred template counts. In a later analysis, generation probabilities were computed with a VDJ recombination model fitted to out-of-frame rearrangements, and the resulting probabilities were checked against IGoR. A later analysis scored TCR-TCR, TCR-HLA and TCR-CMV co-occurrence with hypergeometric tests, applying a repertoire-size bias correction to TCR pairs. False discovery rates were estimated in a later analysis by permuting HLA or CMV assignments 20 times. In a later analysis, co-occurring TCRs were grouped using DBSCAN, and TCRdist sequence similarity was added for clustering within HLA-allele-positive subsets. Repertoires with fewer than 30,000 or more than 120,000 public chains, plus five repertoires with anomalous nucleotide sharing, were excluded from co-occurrence clustering. TCRdb limited this immuneACCESS table to in-frame rearrangements with V and J called. A share of clones is missing; checked studies link under half to unresolved V genes, and the rest is unexplained. That table gives V, J and clone size, and the DNA gave D and trimming. The sample includes approximately 130,000 clones, with roughly 9.6% observed a single time. The ten biggest clones cover over 6.5% of the sample.

Source material: PBMCs. This receptor was obtained from a woman aged 40 to 50 in good health and CMV-seropositive.

The DNA sequence is as follows: TGCGCCAGCAGCTTGGAAGGGGTGTATGGCTACACCTTC. The resulting protein is CASSLEGVYGYTF. In this chain, TRBV5-1 is recombined with TRBJ1-2; TRBD1 is a possible D gene, resting on 5 matching bases. CDR1 and CDR2 were assigned from the germline V gene as SGHRS and YFSETQ. The CDR3 has 13 amino acids, counting the end cysteine and phenylalanine. The CDR3 DNA has 39 bases and is translated from base 1. Trimming takes 0 bases from V and 5 bases from J, and the germline ends sit 8 bases apart.